This T cell receptor (beta chain) was identified in a study of shared clonotypes between healthy human individuals (dated by TCRdb to 2018 to 2021). For context, the study as a whole: Two women and a few men aged 18 to 49 years were included in the cohort. Blood TCR repertoires of several healthy adults were deeply sequenced to estimate repertoire size and the extent of clonotype sharing between individuals. Different laboratories and diverse techniques were used to prepare libraries and sequence TCR repertoires, to increase sequencing depth and limit assay-specific biases. Leukapheresis yielded between about 0.94 and 9.5 billion PBMCs per donor.

Using the deep immunoSEQ assay, TCR CDR3 regions were amplified from genomic DNA by multiplex PCR. For each cell subset, the extracted genomic DNA was distributed evenly across all wells of several immunoSEQ 96-well plates, and each plate served as one replicate. For unsorted PBMC, each replicate PCR was loaded with 300 to 350 ng genomic DNA, equivalent to tens of thousands of T cell genomes. Unsorted PBMC genomic DNA was sequenced across ten immunoSEQ deep assay plates. Purified libraries were measured with a Qubit 3.0 fluorometer, size-checked on a Bioanalyzer 2100, and measured again with the KAPA Library Quantification kit. A separate single-read 150-cycle Illumina NextSeq 550 flow cell was used to sequence each immunoSEQ 96-well plate. Processing in the source paper ran as follows. Because only junctional sequences without quality scores were contained in the immunoSEQ output, filtering matching that applied to full-length reads could not be performed. To assign V/J genes and CDR3, sequences were annotated against IMGT germline references using PyIR, a Python wrapper for IgBLAST v1.9. Reads with weak V/J assignments (E-value above 1e-6), missing CDR3, stop codons, out-of-frame junctions, or ambiguous translated residues were removed. V3J clonotypes were defined as sequences sharing the same inferred V gene, J gene, and CDR3 amino acid sequence. Percentage overlap between repertoires was computed as shared unique clonotypes divided by the size of the smaller repertoire. Richness of each repertoire was evaluated using RTK rarefaction, the Chao1 estimator, and Recon v2.1 estimates of unobserved clonotypes. TCRdb provides this immuneACCESS table in a form limited to in-frame rearrangements. Some clones are lacking; in checked studies, under half of them reflect an unresolved V gene, and why the rest are absent is not known. The V and J calls and the clone size are those of that table, but D and trimming were determined from the DNA. In all, the sample holds around 510,000 clones, and around 78% of those were seen once. The ten largest clones represent more than 10% of the sample.

The paper's findings and limits, for the study overall: The small number of donors limited the genetic and exposure-history diversity represented. Sampling was restricted to blood, and TCR repertoires in tissue are likely to differ from TCR repertoires in blood. Pairwise subsampling indicated that sequencing depth was expected to affect the degree of clonotype sharing among donors.

The donors were healthy, HIV-negative adults with no recently reported acute infections or vaccinations. All donors were Caucasian adults living in Nashville, Tennessee, USA. For unsorted samples, 96 million or so PBMCs were counted, and genomic DNA was extracted using the QIAamp DNA Blood Mini kit. Blood was collected by leukapheresis, and PBMCs were isolated by Ficoll-Histopaque density gradient centrifugation and then cryopreserved in liquid nitrogen vapor phase. This clone was seen a single time. The antigen it recognizes is unknown. Base qualities were left out, and no much larger clone turns up one base away. This sequence originates from a woman aged 40 to 50 in good health. Some clones in this sample may be carry-over from other donors' samples. Sequencing used PBMCs.

The CDR3 region has the sequence CASSTTGGYGYTF. DNA sequence: TGTGCCAGCAGCACGACAGGTGGCTATGGCTACACCTTC. This chain is built from TRBV7-9 and TRBJ1-2; tentative D gene TRBD1, with 6 bases matching. The CDR3 goes from the cysteine to the phenylalanine over 13 residues. Only the CDR3 part of the read is kept: 39 bases, read in frame from the first base. The germline V gene (reference sequence) sets CDR1 to SEHNR and CDR2 to FQNEAQ. At the junction V is shortened by 5 bases and J by 4 bases, with 11 bases in between.